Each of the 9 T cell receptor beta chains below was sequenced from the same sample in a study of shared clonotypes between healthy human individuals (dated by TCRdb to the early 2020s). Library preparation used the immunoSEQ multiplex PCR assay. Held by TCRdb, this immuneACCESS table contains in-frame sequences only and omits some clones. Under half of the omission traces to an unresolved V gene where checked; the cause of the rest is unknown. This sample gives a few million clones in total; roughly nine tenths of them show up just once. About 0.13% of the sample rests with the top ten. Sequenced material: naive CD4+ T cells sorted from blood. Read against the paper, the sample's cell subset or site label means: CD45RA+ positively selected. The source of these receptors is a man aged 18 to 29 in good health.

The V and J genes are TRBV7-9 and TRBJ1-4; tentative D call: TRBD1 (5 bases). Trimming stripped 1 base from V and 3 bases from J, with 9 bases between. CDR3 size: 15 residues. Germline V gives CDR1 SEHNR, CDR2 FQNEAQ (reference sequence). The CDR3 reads CASSLGDGSNEKLFF. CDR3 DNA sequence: TGTGCCAGCAGCTTAGGGGACGGGTCTAATGAAAAACTGTTTTTT.

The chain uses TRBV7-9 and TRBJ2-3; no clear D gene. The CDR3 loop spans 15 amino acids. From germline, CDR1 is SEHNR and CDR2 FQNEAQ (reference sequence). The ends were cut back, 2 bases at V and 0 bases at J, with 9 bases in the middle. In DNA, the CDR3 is TGTGCCAGCAGCTTATTGGAGACTAGCACAGATACGCAGTATTTT. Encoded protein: CASSLLETSTDTQYF.

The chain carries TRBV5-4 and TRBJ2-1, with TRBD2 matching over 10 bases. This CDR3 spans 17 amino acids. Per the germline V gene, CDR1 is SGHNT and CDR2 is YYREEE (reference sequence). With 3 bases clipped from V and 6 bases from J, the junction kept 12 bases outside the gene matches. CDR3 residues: CASSSNEGTSVPNEQFF. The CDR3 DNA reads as TGTGCCAGCAGCTCGAACGAGGGGACTAGCGTCCCCAATGAGCAGTTCTTC.

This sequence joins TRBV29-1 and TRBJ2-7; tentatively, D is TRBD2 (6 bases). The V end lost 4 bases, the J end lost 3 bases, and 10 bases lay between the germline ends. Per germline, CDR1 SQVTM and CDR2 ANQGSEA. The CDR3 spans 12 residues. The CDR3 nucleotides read TGCAGCGTTGTCGTCGGGAGCTACGAGCAGTACTTC. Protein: CSVVVGSYEQYF.

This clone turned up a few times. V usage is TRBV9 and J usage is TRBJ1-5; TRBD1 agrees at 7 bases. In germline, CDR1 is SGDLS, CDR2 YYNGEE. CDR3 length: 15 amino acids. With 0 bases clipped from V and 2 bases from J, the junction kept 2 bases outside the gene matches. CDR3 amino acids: CASSVAGTGNQPQHF. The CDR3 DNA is TGTGCCAGCAGCGTAGCCGGGACAGGCAATCAGCCCCAGCATTTT.

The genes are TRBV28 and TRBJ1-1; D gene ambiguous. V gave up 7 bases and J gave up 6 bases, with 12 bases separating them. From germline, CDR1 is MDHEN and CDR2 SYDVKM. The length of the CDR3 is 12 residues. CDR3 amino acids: CASKLQRSEAFF. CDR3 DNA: TGTGCCAGCAAGCTCCAGCGCTCTGAAGCTTTCTTT.

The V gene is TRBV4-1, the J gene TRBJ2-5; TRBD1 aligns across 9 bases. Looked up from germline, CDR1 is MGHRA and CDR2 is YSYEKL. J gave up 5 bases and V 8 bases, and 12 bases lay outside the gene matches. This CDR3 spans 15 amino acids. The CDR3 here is CASRPGQGPGETQYF. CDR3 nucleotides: TGCGCCAGCCGACCGGGACAGGGTCCCGGGGAGACCCAGTACTTC.

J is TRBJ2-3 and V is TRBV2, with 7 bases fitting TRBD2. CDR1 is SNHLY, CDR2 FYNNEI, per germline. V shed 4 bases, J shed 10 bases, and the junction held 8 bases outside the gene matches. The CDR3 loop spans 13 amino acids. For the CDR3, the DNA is TGTGCCAGCAGTGCCAGCGGGACCAGGGCGCAGTATTTT. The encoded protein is CASSASGTRAQYF.

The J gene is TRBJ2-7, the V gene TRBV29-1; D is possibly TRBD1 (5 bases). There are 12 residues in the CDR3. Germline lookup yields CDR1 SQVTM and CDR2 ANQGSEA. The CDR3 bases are TGCAGAGACGACAGCGAAACCTACGAGCAGTACTTC. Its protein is CRDDSETYEQYF.